This T cell receptor (beta chain) was observed in a study of T cells in tuberculosis. Study details: A South African cohort included IGRA-negative adolescents, latently infected IGRA-positive adolescents and adults with active tuberculosis.

In its sample, this clone was seen once. Antigen: not known. The junction and the germline gene differ at one end; a read error may be behind it. The CDR3 is 13 amino acids. Germline V CDR1 and CDR2: SGHNT, YYREEE (reference sequence). Broader study findings: GMM-specific TCRs were nearer to active tuberculosis alpha repertoires, suggesting expansion.

Each clinical donor contributed on average roughly 92,000 T cells from unsorted cryopreserved PBMC. TCRdb's table, derived via immunoSEQ multiplex PCR, lists solely in-frame clones and lacks some. The sample holds approximately 30,000 clones, 95% to 97% seen once. V is TRBV5-4 and J is TRBJ2-7; perhaps TRBD1 as D (5 bases). Material: PBMCs. This receptor was identified in a donor aged 10-29 years with latent tuberculosis or without tuberculosis infection. The CDR3 sequence: CASSLVDTYEQYF. CDR3 in DNA: TGTGCCAGTAGCTTGGTGGACACCTACGAGCAGTACTTC.